This T cell receptor beta chain originates from a study of control samples from healthy donors and cancer patients. Measured with immunoSEQ multiplex PCR; TCRdb has only the in-frame clones, and not every one. Of 95,000 to 150,000 clones listed, 80% to 95% are singletons. The CDR3 runs to 11 residues. The germline gives CDR1 MDHEN, CDR2 SYDVKM. With 10 bases removed from V and 3 bases from J, the gap between germline ends came to 6 bases. The sample taken for sequencing was blood. This chain joins TRBV28 and TRBJ2-2; D is undetermined. This receptor was obtained from a woman aged 18-29 years in good health. In DNA, the CDR3 is TGTGCCACGTGGGACACCGGGGAGCTGTTTTTT. Translating it yields CATWDTGELFF.